In its sample, the clone carrying this TCR beta chain was seen a few times. Its target is unknown. The TCRbeta library was prepared with unique molecular identifiers. Using its own MiXCR run on the PCR reads, TCRdb lists one record per CDR3 protein. This table has about 600,000 distinct CDR3 sequences, approximately 13% appearing once. The CDR3 totals 15 residues. V lost 3 bases to trimming and J lost 0 bases; unmatched junction nucleotides: 4. Germline assignment: CDR1 SGHAT and CDR2 FQNNGV. This sample stems from a study of T-cell reconstitution after alpha-beta-depleted transplantation in children. The study's findings and limits: Surviving recipient T cells and thymic progenitors accounted for the high day-60 TCRbeta diversity observed in some patients. Alpha-beta T cells present about two months after transplant were reported to originate from several hundred expanded graft clones.

This material consisted of PBMCs, mostly from graft donor cells, taken 360 days after TCRalphabeta/CD19-depleted stem cell transplant. The V call is TRBV11-2, the J call TRBJ2-7; TRBD1 agrees at 8 bases. This clonotype was obtained from a male patient younger than 18 who had a stem cell transplant for acute myeloid leukemia, so the T cells may come from the graft donor. The CDR3, as DNA: TGTGCCAGCAGCTTGGGGGACAGGAGCTCCTACGAGCAGTACTTC. Amino acids: CASSLGDRSSYEQYF. The complete variable domain, with remaining parts taken from reference TRBV11-2 and TRBJ2-7, reads EAGVAQSPRYKIIEKRQSVAFWCNPISGHATLYWYQQILGQGPKLLIQFQNNGVVDDSQLPKDRFSAERLKGVDSTLKIQPAKLEDSAVYLCASSLGDRSSYEQYFGPGTRLTVT.